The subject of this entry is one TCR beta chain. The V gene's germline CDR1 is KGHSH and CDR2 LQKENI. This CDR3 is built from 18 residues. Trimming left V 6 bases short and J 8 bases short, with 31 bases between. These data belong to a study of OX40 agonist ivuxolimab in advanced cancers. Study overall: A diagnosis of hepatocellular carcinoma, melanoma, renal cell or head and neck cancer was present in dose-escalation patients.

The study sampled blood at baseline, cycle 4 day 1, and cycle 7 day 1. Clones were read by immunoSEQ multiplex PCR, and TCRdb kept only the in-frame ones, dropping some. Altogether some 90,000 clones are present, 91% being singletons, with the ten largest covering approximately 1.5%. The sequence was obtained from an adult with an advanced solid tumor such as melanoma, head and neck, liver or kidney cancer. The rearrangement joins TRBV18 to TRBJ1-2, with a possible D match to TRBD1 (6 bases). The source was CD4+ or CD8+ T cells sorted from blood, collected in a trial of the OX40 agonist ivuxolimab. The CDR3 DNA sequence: TGTGCCAGCTCCCCCGGGGATGGGGGGGCTGGGGAACGGGAGGGCTACACCTTC. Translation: CASSPGDGGAGEREGYTF. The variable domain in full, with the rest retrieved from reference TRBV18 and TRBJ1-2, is NAGVMQNPRHLVRRRGQEARLRCSPMKGHSHVYWYRQLPEEGLKFMVYLQKENIIDESGMPKERFSAEFPKEGPSILRIQQVVRGDSAAYFCASSPGDGGAGEREGYTFGSGTRLTVV.